This T cell receptor beta chain is drawn from a study of early T cells in non-severe SARS-CoV-2 infection. Study as a whole: Unpaired chains resulted from sequencing bulk RNA of unsorted whole blood.

The protocol attached unique molecular identifiers to individual cDNA molecules. Each CDR3 protein gets one entry after TCRdb re-called the 5' RACE reads with MiXCR. The data contain some 120,000 distinct CDR3 sequences, 14% to 15% of them singletons. This clonotype showed up just a few times. What it recognizes is unknown. Deletions cut 5 bases from V and 6 bases from J, with 9 bases between. The CDR3 totals 12 residues. Broader study findings: Matching with VDJdb favored anti-spike CD8 responses (missing private and CD4 specificities).

The TCR was taken from an adult who was a healthcare worker with PCR-confirmed SARS-CoV-2 infection or an uninfected control (not recorded which). Material for sequencing was whole blood. V and J are TRBV12-3 or TRBV12-4 and TRBJ2-3; D not resolved. The CDR3 region is CASSPGTDTQYF. DNA of the CDR3: TGTGCCAGCAGTCCAGGAACGGATACGCAGTATTTT.